This T cell receptor (beta chain) was profiled in a study of control samples from healthy donors and cancer patients. V was clipped by 6 bases and J by 9 bases, with 20 bases between them. The CDR3 consists of 14 residues. Germline V CDR1 and CDR2: SGHTA, FQGNSA. Assay used: immunoSEQ multiplex PCR; TCRdb lists only in-frame clones, some missing. The sample has 130,000 or so clones, over 90% seen once. Source material: PBMCs. The source of this sequence is a man aged 60 to 75 with colorectal cancer. J is TRBJ1-2 and V is TRBV7-2, with TRBD1 as a possible D gene (5 bases). CDR3 DNA: TGTGCCAGCAGGGGGCCTAACCCTAGCGGTAGCTACACCTTC. Amino acid sequence: CASRGPNPSGSYTF.